One and the same sample provided the 26 T cell receptor beta chains below, sequenced in a study of T cell clonality in common variable immunodeficiency. The study's findings and limits: In common variable immunodeficiency, TCR beta chains reportedly carried fewer deletions and N-nucleotide insertions.

The antigens of these receptors remain unknown. Only in-frame clones appear in the TCRdb table, and some are missing; sequencing was by immunoSEQ multiplex PCR. The sample has tens of thousands of clones, none seen only once; the top ten hold roughly 5.6%. The sample taken for sequencing was peripheral blood mononuclear cells. These receptor sequences come from a human donor with common variable immunodeficiency.

This clone turned up a few times. CDR3 bases read: TGTGCCAGTAGTATACAAGCACTGAGGAACACTGAA. This encodes CASSIQALRNTE. The full-length CDR3 reads as CASSIQALRNTEAFF. The chain has TRBV19 and TRBJ1-1; no definite D call. Read data end 3 residues before the CDR3 end; the end is taken from the germline J gene. Germline lookup yields CDR1 LNHDA and CDR2 SQIVND (reference sequence). V lost 2 bases to trimming and J lost 1 base, with 11 bases between them. The CDR3 totals 15 residues.

Points on this clone: The CDR3 goes on 3 residues after the read ends, and that part is filled in from the germline J gene. J is TRBJ2-7 and V is TRBV7-2, with D perhaps matching TRBD1 (5 bases). CDR3 length equals 17 residues. Per the germline V gene, CDR1 is SGHTA and CDR2 is FQGNSA. Trimming left V 0 bases short and J 0 bases short, with 15 bases between. The CDR3 reads CASSLASPTGSSYEQYF. CDR3 DNA, as far as it was read: TGTGCCAGCAGCTTAGCATCACCTACAGGTAGCTCCTACGAG.

This clone is classed as medium-sized (0.01 to 0.1%). Read sequence stops 3 residues before the CDR3 end, and the germline J gene provides the missing end. The chain recombines TRBV20-1 with TRBJ2-1; weak D call: TRBD2 (8 bases). The CDR3 length is 15 residues. V lost 2 bases to trimming and J lost 9 bases, with 20 bases between them. Germline lookup yields CDR1 DFQATT and CDR2 SNEGSKA (reference sequence). This chain's CDR3 is CSARQGGRGVSEQFF. The part of the CDR3 DNA that was read is TGCAGTGCTAGACAGGGGGGGCGGGGGGTGAGTGAG.

This clone was observed many times. The read terminates 3 residues ahead of where the CDR3 ends, so the germline J gene completes it. The chain employs TRBV30 and TRBJ1-6; D not resolved. Looked up from germline, CDR1 is GTSNPN and CDR2 is SVGIG (reference sequence). V shed 2 bases and J shed 7 bases, with 15 bases lying between them. The CDR3 sequence is 15 residues long. CDR3 bases read: TGTGCCTGGAGTCCAACGGAGGGTAGAAATTCACCC. Protein product: CAWSPTEGRNSP. The whole CDR3 protein is CAWSPTEGRNSPLHF.

As for this clone: The read ends 3 residues before the CDR3 terminus; that terminus is restored from the germline J gene. V usage is TRBV30 and J usage is TRBJ1-1; D unclear. This CDR3 is built from 13 residues. Germline V CDR1 and CDR2: GTSNPN, SVGIG (reference sequence). CDR3 DNA, as far as it was read: TGTGCCTGGAGTGTGGGTTCCAACAGAGAA. Protein: CAWSVGSNRE. The CDR3, in full, reads CAWSVGSNREAFF.

This clone was seen many times. The read halts 3 residues ahead of the CDR3 end, with the missing end drawn from the germline J gene. The J gene is TRBJ1-2, the V gene TRBV5-8; D possibly corresponds to TRBD1 (6 bases). The CDR3 is made up of 14 amino acids. The germline V and J ends were trimmed by 0 bases and 6 bases, with 12 bases remaining between them. The germline V gene encodes CDR1 SGHTS and CDR2 YDEGEE. The CDR3 sequence is CASSLGQAHDGYTF. The part of the CDR3 DNA that was read is TGTGCCAGCAGCTTGGGACAGGCACACGATGGC. Full variable domain (rest looked up from reference TRBV5-8 and TRBJ1-2): EAGVTQSPTHLIKTRGQQATLRCSPISGHTSVYWYQQALGLGLQFLLWYDEGEERNRGNFPPRFSGRQFPNYSSELNVNALELEDSALYLCASSLGQAHDGYTFGSGTRLTVV.

This clone occurred many times. The read stops 3 residues short of the end of the CDR3; the missing end is completed from the germline J gene. The chain has TRBV6-2 or TRBV6-3 and TRBJ1-5; D remains ambiguous. Trimming removed 6 bases at V and 0 bases at J, with 9 bases between. This CDR3 comprises 14 residues. From germline, CDR1 is MNHEY and CDR2 SVGEGT. Partial CDR3 DNA: TGTGCCAGCAGGGCTTACTATAGCAATCAGCCC. Its protein product is CASRAYYSNQP. Given in full, the CDR3 is CASRAYYSNQPQHF.

The CDR3 protein is CASGQGGNEQYF. Partial CDR3 DNA: TGCGCCAGCGGGCAAGGGGGAAACGAG. V is TRBV5-1 and J is TRBJ2-7, with D maybe TRBD1 (6 bases). The read is 3 residues too short to cover the CDR3 end, so that end is filled in from the germline J gene. From germline, CDR1 is SGHRS and CDR2 YFSETQ. Trimming took 7 bases from V and 5 from J, leaving 13 bases between them. The CDR3 contains 12 residues.

As regards this clone: The sequenced fragment ends 3 residues before the CDR3 boundary, so the rest is inferred from the germline J gene. The chain is built from TRBV7-6 and TRBJ1-2; 10 positions match TRBD1. The CDR3 length is 14 residues. V lost 1 base, J lost 7 bases, and 3 bases stayed unmatched. CDR1 is SGHVS, CDR2 FNYEAQ, per germline. The CDR3 loop is CASSLVGQGGGYTF. Partial CDR3 DNA: TGTGCCAGCAGCTTAGTAGGACAGGGGGGTGGC.

Concerning this clone: The read terminates 3 residues ahead of where the CDR3 ends, so the germline J gene completes it. The chain recombines TRBV18 with TRBJ1-5; D perhaps matches TRBD1 (6 bases). This CDR3 is built from 13 residues. CDR1 is KGHSH, CDR2 LQKENI, per germline. The ends were cut back, 3 bases at V and 6 bases at J, with 9 bases in the middle. The CDR3 bases that were read are TGTGCCAGCTCACCGGGGGCAGGTCAGCCC. It is translated as CASSPGAGQP. The full CDR3 is CASSPGAGQPQHF.

This clone was seen a handful of times. The read ends 3 residues shy of where the CDR3 ends; the end is completed using the germline J gene. The J gene is TRBJ2-3, the V gene TRBV19; 8 bases match TRBD2. Looked up from germline, CDR1 is LNHDA and CDR2 is SQIVND (reference sequence). Trimming cost V 7 bases and J 4 bases; bases outside gene matches: 13. The CDR3 loop spans 16 amino acids. CDR3 DNA (partial): TGTGCCAGTACCCCAAAACCTGGCGGGGGGCCAGATACG. This encodes CASTPKPGGGPDT. The whole CDR3 sequence is CASTPKPGGGPDTQYF.

This clone turned up a few times. Coverage ceases 3 residues before the CDR3 finishes, and the germline J gene fills in the end. The chain combines TRBV7-9 with TRBJ1-1, with 8 bases fitting TRBD1. The CDR3 consists of 12 residues. From germline, CDR1 is SEHNR and CDR2 FQNEAQ (reference sequence). CDR3 in amino acids: CASSYQGAGAFF. The CDR3 bases that were read are TGTGCCAGCAGCTACCAGGGGGCTGGA.

At least ten counts were recorded for this clone. With the read ending 3 residues before the CDR3 end, the germline J gene is used to fill in that end. The chain is built from TRBV19 and TRBJ2-7, with 9 bases matching TRBD2. The ends lost 9 bases at V and 0 bases at J; junction bases unmatched: 15. The CDR3 has 17 amino acids. The germline V gene has CDR1 LNHDA and CDR2 SQIVND (reference sequence). The CDR3 bases that were read are TGTGCCAGCTCGACATATCGACTAGCGGATCTCTCCTACGAG. This codes for CASSTYRLADLSYE. The whole CDR3 reads CASSTYRLADLSYEQYF.

A note on this clone: Read coverage stops 3 residues before the CDR3 terminus; the germline J gene supplies the remainder. J is TRBJ1-2 and V is TRBV7-9; D remains ambiguous. The length of the CDR3 is 14 residues. Germline assignment: CDR1 SEHNR and CDR2 FQNEAQ (reference sequence). The ends were cut back, 5 bases at V and 3 bases at J, with 13 bases in the middle. This CDR3 is CASSLVGSDYGYTF. Partial CDR3 DNA: TGTGCCAGCAGCCTTGTCGGGTCGGACTATGGC.

This clone was detected many times. Read data end 3 residues before the CDR3 end; the end is taken from the germline J gene. The V gene is TRBV18, the J gene TRBJ2-5, with TRBD2 identical over 10 bases. The CDR3 is 15 residues long. J was trimmed by 4 bases and V by 7 bases; bases with no gene match: 9. CDR1 and CDR2 (germline): KGHSH, LQKENI. The covered CDR3 bases are TGTGCCAGCTGCTCTAGCGGGGGCCAGGGAGAGACC. Protein product: CASCSSGGQGET. In full, the CDR3 is CASCSSGGQGETQYF.

In its sample, this clone was seen a few times. The read finishes 3 residues shy of the CDR3 end, and the germline J gene is used to complete it. This sequence joins TRBV30 and TRBJ1-2, with 7 bases lining up with TRBD1. CDR1 GTSNPN and CDR2 SVGIG come from the germline V gene (reference sequence). This CDR3 contains 15 residues. The DNA read from the CDR3 is TGTGCCTGGTCCTCAGGGGGGTTCCCTCAGAGGGGC. This translates into CAWSSGGFPQRG. The entire CDR3 reads CAWSSGGFPQRGYTF.

This clone was observed at least ten times. The read gets to within 3 residues of the CDR3 end, and the germline J gene fills in the rest. This chain links TRBV19 with TRBJ2-1, with TRBD1 matching 7 bases. CDR3 length equals 15 residues. The ends lost 6 bases at V and 6 bases at J; junction bases unmatched: 11. Looked up from germline, CDR1 is LNHDA and CDR2 is SQIVND (reference sequence). CDR3 amino acids: CASSSFRTGSNEQFF. The part of the CDR3 DNA that was read is TGTGCCAGTAGCTCCTTCCGGACAGGTTCCAATGAG.

This clone has more than one count but fewer than ten. The read finishes 3 residues shy of the CDR3 end, and the germline J gene is used to complete it. V and J are TRBV2 and TRBJ1-1; D call uncertain. V was cut by 8 bases and J by 1 base, with 11 bases left in between. This CDR3 is built from 13 residues. The germline gives CDR1 SNHLY, CDR2 FYNNEI. CDR3 DNA, as far as it was read: TGTGCCAGCTCAACTAATGGGAACACTGAA. This encodes CASSTNGNTE. The entire CDR3 is CASSTNGNTEAFF.

In this sample, this clone turned up many times. The DNA read from the CDR3 is TGCAGTGCTAGGAAACCTGGGGCCGGTCTCCACGAG. Protein sequence: CSARKPGAGLHE. The whole CDR3 is CSARKPGAGLHEQYF. The chain has TRBV20-1 and TRBJ2-7, with D possibly being TRBD1 (5 bases). Coverage ceases 3 residues before the CDR3 finishes, and the germline J gene fills in the end. Looked up from germline, CDR1 is DFQATT and CDR2 is SNEGSKA (reference sequence). CDR3 size: 15 residues. Trimming took off 3 bases at V and 5 bases at J, with 20 bases between the two ends.

As to this clone: The read stops 3 residues short of the end of the CDR3; the missing end is completed from the germline J gene. The V call is TRBV7-9, the J call TRBJ1-2; 7 bases fit TRBD1. Germline V gene data show CDR1 as SEHNR and CDR2 as FQNEAQ (reference sequence). V lost 0 bases to trimming and J lost 6 bases; unmatched junction nucleotides: 4. The CDR3 totals 14 residues. The CDR3 bases that were read are TGTGCCAGCAGCTTAGCAGGGGGCGCGGATGGC. It yields the protein CASSLAGGADG. The full CDR3 sequence reads CASSLAGGADGYTF.

About this clone: The read ends 3 residues before the CDR3 terminus; that terminus is restored from the germline J gene. The chain has TRBV5-4 and TRBJ2-7, with 7 bases identical to TRBD1. CDR3 length: 14 residues. The J segment lost 2 bases and the V segment lost 5 bases, leaving 7 bases of the junction unmatched. Germline CDR1 reads SGHNT; CDR2 reads YYREEE (reference sequence). This chain's CDR3 is CASRRAGTAYEQYF. CDR3 DNA (partial): TGTGCCAGCAGGCGAGCCGGGACAGCCTACGAG.

This clone was seen at least ten times. The CDR3 end lies 3 residues beyond the end of the read and is filled in from the germline J gene. This chain joins TRBV10-1 and TRBJ2-5; 9 bases map to TRBD2. Germline V lookup: CDR1 WNHNN, CDR2 SYGVQD (reference sequence). V was pared by 4 bases and J by 3 bases, with 3 bases of the junction left unmatched. The CDR3 length is 14 residues. The CDR3 reads CASSAGLAKETQYF. The CDR3 DNA, read in part, is TGCGCCAGCAGTGCCGGACTAGCGAAAGAGACC.

This clone was observed many times. The read gets to within 3 residues of the CDR3 end, and the germline J gene fills in the rest. V usage is TRBV20-1 and J usage is TRBJ1-5, with D maybe TRBD1 (5 bases). The germline V gene encodes CDR1 DFQATT and CDR2 SNEGSKA (reference sequence). V lost 0 bases to trimming and J lost 5 bases, with 14 bases between them. The CDR3 is made up of 15 amino acids. The CDR3 loop reads CSARDPSGADQPQHF. The CDR3 bases that were read are TGCAGTGCTAGAGATCCATCTGGGGCGGATCAGCCC.

Remarks on this clone: The read comes to an end 3 residues before the CDR3 does, leaving the germline J gene to fill in the end. This chain links TRBV6-2 or TRBV6-3 with TRBJ2-3; 11 bases align to TRBD2. V shed 5 bases and J 3 bases; nucleotides not matched to a gene: 4. This CDR3 has 15 amino acids. Germline assignment: CDR1 MNHEY and CDR2 SVGEGT. The DNA read from the CDR3 is TGTGCCAGCAGTCGACTAGCGGGGATAACAGATACG. It is translated as CASSRLAGITDT. The whole CDR3 protein reads CASSRLAGITDTQYF.

This clone has a handful of counts. The read finishes 3 residues shy of the CDR3 end, and the germline J gene is used to complete it. This chain joins TRBV13 and TRBJ2-1; maybe TRBD1 (5 bases). The CDR3 has 14 amino acids. V was cut by 1 base and J by 7 bases, with 11 bases left in between. Per germline, CDR1 PRHDT and CDR2 FYEKMQ (reference sequence). The part of the CDR3 DNA that was read is TGTGCCAGCAGCTTAGCCGTGGGGCGAAATGAG. Its protein product is CASSLAVGRNE. The full CDR3 is CASSLAVGRNEQFF.

In its sample, this clone is medium-sized. The CDR3 end falls 3 residues outside the read, so it is completed with the germline J gene. This chain uses TRBV29-1 with TRBJ1-1, with D maybe TRBD1 (5 bases). V lost 0 bases and J 1 base, leaving 15 bases between the germline ends. Germline V gene data show CDR1 as SQVTM and CDR2 as ANQGSEA. The CDR3 contains 16 residues. Incomplete CDR3 DNA: TGCAGCGTTGAAGATCCTGCAGGGAGGGGGAACACTGAA. Protein: CSVEDPAGRGNTE. The complete CDR3 sequence is CSVEDPAGRGNTEAFF.